A selection of T cell receptor beta chains follows, all from one sample in a study of spatial heterogeneity in lung cancer. Each CDR3 protein is one row after TCRdb ran MiXCR on the 5' RACE reads. The table shows about 10,000 distinct CDR3 sequences, with 20% to 25% occurring only once. The source material was PBMCs, sampled at follow-up. The source of these receptors is a male donor with early-stage non-small cell lung cancer. CDR3s include the opening cysteine and the closing phenylalanine or tryptophan. D genes are given only for firm matches. Clone size is stated in some rows and not others, as once, few, many or a class when expanded.

clone_size,d_call,j_call,v_call,cdr3_aa,cdr3_nt
-,TRBD1,TRBJ2-7,TRBV7-2,CASSERQGRYEQYF,TGTGCCAGCAGCGAGCGACAGGGAAGATACGAGCAGTACTTC
-,TRBD1,TRBJ1-6,TRBV9,CASSTGQPNSPLHF,TGTGCCAGCAGCACGGGACAGCCTAATTCACCCCTCCACTTT
-,TRBD1,TRBJ2-4,TRBV28,CASSLPGTGGNIQYF,TGTGCCAGCAGTTTACCCGGGACAGGGGGCAACATTCAGTACTTC
many,-,TRBJ2-1,TRBV20-1,CSARDGTYGYNEQFF,TGCAGTGCTAGAGATGGCACTTATGGATACAATGAGCAGTTCTTC
once,-,TRBJ1-1,TRBV7-2,CASSGGRAPNTEAFF,TGTGCCAGCAGCGGCGGGCGAGCGCCGAACACTGAAGCTTTCTTT
many,-,TRBJ2-7,TRBV7-9,CASSPVSYEQYF,TGTGCCAGCAGCCCAGTTTCCTACGAGCAGTACTTC
many,-,TRBJ1-1,TRBV5-1,CASSSYTVLEAFF,TGCGCCAGCAGCTCGTACACGGTGCTTGAAGCTTTCTTT
many,TRBD1,TRBJ1-4,TRBV5-1,CASSLGSRWDSATNEKLFF,TGCGCCAGCAGCTTGGGCTCTCGGTGGGACAGCGCAACTAATGAAAAACTGTTTTTT
many,TRBD1,TRBJ1-2,TRBV4-2,CASSPKPGQGNYGYTF,TGTGCCAGCAGCCCTAAACCGGGACAGGGTAACTATGGCTACACCTTC
-,TRBD1,TRBJ1-4,TRBV2,CASSVEGRGNEKLFF,TGTGCCAGCAGTGTGGAAGGCAGGGGGAACGAAAAACTGTTTTTT
few,-,TRBJ2-5,TRBV28,CAVRGRRGAQETQYF,TGTGCCGTAAGAGGGAGGCGGGGAGCCCAAGAGACCCAGTACTTC
few,-,TRBJ2-2,TRBV29-1,CSVDRAGSGELFF,TGCAGCGTTGATAGGGCAGGGTCCGGGGAGCTGTTTTTT
-,TRBD2,TRBJ2-3,TRBV4-3,CASSPGGGGWADTQYF,TGCGCCAGCAGCCCCGGCGGCGGGGGGTGGGCAGATACGCAGTATTTT
-,-,TRBJ2-5,TRBV20-1,CSARDRASSETQYF,TGCAGTGCTAGAGATAGGGCTAGCAGCGAGACCCAGTACTTC
-,TRBD1,TRBJ1-2,TRBV28,CASSTTGTGIGNGYTF,TGTGCCAGCAGTACCACCGGGACAGGGATAGGAAATGGCTACACCTTC
medium-sized,-,TRBJ1-5,TRBV19,CASTRSSYSNQPQHF,TGTGCCAGTACCAGGTCGTCCTATAGCAATCAGCCCCAGCATTTT
-,TRBD1,TRBJ1-2,TRBV29-1,CSALRQGRNYGYTF,TGCAGCGCCCTTAGACAGGGCCGAAACTATGGCTACACCTTC
many,-,TRBJ1-1,TRBV5-4,CASSLAGRKDTEAFF,TGTGCCAGCAGCTTGGCCGGGCGCAAGGACACTGAAGCTTTCTTT
medium-sized,-,TRBJ2-3,TRBV4-1,CASSQSKVSDTQYF,TGCGCCAGCAGCCAAAGTAAGGTTTCAGATACGCAGTATTTT
few,TRBD2,TRBJ2-7,TRBV29-1,CSATSGGAGEQYF,TGCAGCGCGACTAGCGGGGGGGCCGGGGAGCAGTACTTC
-,-,TRBJ1-6,TRBV11-2,CASSLGPPPLHF,TGTGCCAGCAGCTTAGGTCCTCCGCCCCTCCACTTT
many,-,TRBJ2-7,TRBV28,CASRSHPYEQYF,TGTGCCAGCAGGTCCCACCCCTACGAGCAGTACTTC
-,TRBD2,TRBJ2-5,TRBV29-1,CSVASGSPETQYF,TGCAGCGTTGCGAGCGGGAGTCCAGAGACCCAGTACTTC
once,-,TRBJ2-7,TRBV20-1,CSARVGTAREQYF,TGCAGTGCTAGAGTTGGGACCGCGAGGGAGCAGTACTTC
many,TRBD2,TRBJ2-5,TRBV6-1,CASTATGTMGETQYF,TGTGCCAGCACCGCCACCGGGACTATGGGAGAGACCCAGTACTTC
-,-,TRBJ2-7,TRBV30,CASTRDSSYEQYF,TGTGCCTCCACGCGGGACAGCTCCTACGAGCAGTACTTC
few,-,TRBJ2-3,TRBV7-9,CASSPDGIPTDTQYF,TGTGCCAGCAGCCCGGACGGGATACCCACAGATACGCAGTATTTT
-,-,TRBJ2-2,TRBV29-1,CSVAGPDNGELFF,TGCAGCGTTGCCGGGCCCGACAACGGGGAGCTGTTTTTT
large,TRBD1,TRBJ1-3,TRBV9,CASSDPTGEQSSGNTIYF,TGTGCCAGCAGCGACCCGACAGGGGAACAGAGCTCTGGAAACACCATATATTTT
-,-,TRBJ2-3,TRBV7-2,CASSPQSSTDTQYF,TGTGCCAGCAGCCCACAGTCTAGCACAGATACGCAGTATTTT
many,-,TRBJ2-1,TRBV24-1,CATSDLANPPRSYNEQFF,TGTGCCACCAGTGACCTTGCCAACCCCCCACGCTCCTACAATGAGCAGTTCTTC
many,-,TRBJ2-7,TRBV7-2,CASSLFRGSYEQYF,TGTGCCAGCAGCTTGTTTCGGGGCTCCTACGAGCAGTACTTC
-,-,TRBJ1-1,TRBV7-2,CASSLVGSGTEAFF,TGTGCCAGCAGCTTAGTGGGGTCGGGGACTGAAGCTTTCTTT
medium-sized,TRBD1,TRBJ1-6,TRBV27,CASTDRPNSPLHF,TGTGCCAGCACGGACAGGCCTAATTCACCCCTCCACTTT
-,-,TRBJ1-2,TRBV5-8,CASSPLGSQHTGYTF,TGTGCCAGCAGCCCCCTAGGGAGCCAGCACACTGGCTACACCTTC
-,-,TRBJ2-1,TRBV27,CASSLNSPYSSYNEQFF,TGTGCCAGCAGTTTAAATAGTCCCTACAGCTCCTACAATGAGCAGTTCTTC
many,-,TRBJ1-2,TRBV7-9,CASSLGQPMNYGYTF,TGTGCCAGCAGCTTAGGACAGCCCATGAACTATGGCTACACCTTC
medium-sized,-,TRBJ1-1,TRBV5-1,CASSLSGLNTEAFF,TGCGCCAGCAGCTTGTCGGGCCTTAACACTGAAGCTTTCTTT
-,-,TRBJ1-1,TRBV11-2,CASSPAGNTREAFF,TGTGCCAGCAGCCCGGCCGGGAACACAAGGGAAGCTTTCTTT
many,-,TRBJ2-7,TRBV29-1,CSVEDRVLGGNEQYF,TGCAGCGTTGAAGATCGGGTTCTCGGAGGGAACGAGCAGTACTTC